The 27 T cell receptor beta chains below come from one sample, sequenced in a study of blood T cell repertoires in COVID-19. Using immunoSEQ multiplex PCR, the repertoire was profiled, and TCRdb retains in-frame clones only, with some absent. The sample lists around 220,000 clones; roughly 90% were seen once. Sequenced material: peripheral blood. The receptors come from a man aged 35 to 55 with active or convalescent COVID-19.

This clone was seen a single time. The J gene is TRBJ2-7, the V gene TRBV19; TRBD1 matches 10 bases. Germline lookup yields CDR1 LNHDA and CDR2 SQIVND (reference sequence). The ends lost 3 bases at V and 2 bases at J; junction bases unmatched: 4. This CDR3 spans 15 amino acids. DNA for the CDR3: TGTGCCAGTAGTATCCGGACAGGGGGGGCCTACGAGCAGTACTTC. Encoded protein: CASSIRTGGAYEQYF.

This chain links TRBV28 with TRBJ1-1; no reliable D call. V lost 3 bases and J 1 base, leaving 6 bases between the germline ends. CDR1 and CDR2 (germline): MDHEN, SYDVKM. The CDR3 is 13 amino acids. CDR3 in DNA: TGTGCCAGCAGTTTTGCAGGGAACACTGAAGCTTTCTTT. Its translation: CASSFAGNTEAFF. The variable domain in full, completed from reference TRBV28 and TRBJ1-1, reads DVKVTQSSRYLVKRTGEKVFLECVQDMDHENMFWYRQDPGLGLRLIYFSYDVKMKEKGDIPEGYSVSREKKERFSLILESASTNQTSMYLCASSFAGNTEAFFGQGTRLTVV.

V gene TRBV28 combines with J gene TRBJ1-6, with no clear D. The germline V and J ends were trimmed by 5 bases and 8 bases, with 10 bases remaining between them. The germline V gene encodes CDR1 MDHEN and CDR2 SYDVKM. The CDR3 is made up of 13 amino acids. CDR3 sequence reads: CASSQDGDSPLHF. The CDR3, as DNA: TGTGCCAGCAGTCAGGACGGGGATTCACCCCTCCACTTT.

The rearrangement links TRBV7-2 to TRBJ1-5; 7 nucleotides line up with TRBD1. CDR1 and CDR2 from the germline V gene are SGHTA and FQGNSA. J was trimmed by 1 base and V by 1 base; bases with no gene match: 1. This CDR3 has 15 amino acids. The CDR3: CASSLGDSSNQPQHF. CDR3 nucleotide sequence: TGTGCCAGCAGCTTAGGGGACAGCAGCAATCAGCCCCAGCATTTT.

This chain links TRBV7-6 with TRBJ1-6; perhaps TRBD1 as D (6 bases). The CDR3 spans 14 residues. Trimming took 5 bases from V and 6 from J, leaving 11 bases between them. Germline CDR1 and CDR2: SGHVS and FNYEAQ. CDR3 DNA: TGTGCCAGCAGCCAGACAGGACCTAATTCACCCCTCCACTTT. It specifies CASSQTGPNSPLHF.

This chain uses TRBV4-2 with TRBJ1-1; no clear D. V shed 6 bases and J shed 1 base, with 12 bases lying between them. CDR1 is LGHNA and CDR2 is YNFKEQ in the germline V gene. This CDR3 comprises 14 residues. Here the CDR3 DNA reads TGTGCCAGCAGGTCCATTCAGGAGAACACTGAAGCTTTCTTT. As protein: CASRSIQENTEAFF.

This clone has just one count. The V call is TRBV6-5, the J call TRBJ2-7; TRBD1 matches 7 bases. The CDR3 totals 15 residues. Germline-derived CDR1 and CDR2 are MNHEY and SVGAGI. The ends lost 10 bases at V and 0 bases at J; junction bases unmatched: 12. CDR3 amino acids: CATSNRDRGSYEQYF. CDR3 nucleotides: TGTGCCACCTCTAACCGGGACAGAGGCTCCTACGAGCAGTACTTC.

CDR3 region: CAISGTSSKKTQYF. CDR3 in DNA: TGTGCCATCAGTGGGACATCCTCGAAAAAGACCCAGTACTTC. The chain uses TRBV10-3 and TRBJ2-5; possibly TRBD1 for D (5 bases). The CDR3 totals 14 residues. Deletions cut 4 bases from V and 6 bases from J, with 15 bases between. Germline CDR1 reads ENHRY; CDR2 reads SYGVKD.

The chain is built from TRBV30 and TRBJ2-5, with 8 bases identical to TRBD2. Per the germline V gene, CDR1 is GTSNPN and CDR2 is SVGIG (reference sequence). The CDR3 contains 16 residues. V shed 0 bases, J shed 0 bases, and the junction held 6 bases outside the gene matches. The CDR3 DNA is TGTGCCTGGAGTGTTGTACCGGGGGGGTACCAAGAGACCCAGTACTTC. Translation gives CAWSVVPGGYQETQYF.

The chain recombines TRBV28 with TRBJ2-5; D ambiguous. This CDR3 is 12 amino acids long. The V end was cut by 6 bases, the J end by 0 bases, with 5 bases between. Germline CDR1 is MDHEN and CDR2 is SYDVKM. In DNA form, the CDR3 reads TGTGCCAGCAGGGGCTACCAAGAGACCCAGTACTTC. It translates to CASRGYQETQYF. Together with reference TRBV28 and TRBJ2-5, the CDR3 gives the full variable domain: DVKVTQSSRYLVKRTGEKVFLECVQDMDHENMFWYRQDPGLGLRLIYFSYDVKMKEKGDIPEGYSVSREKKERFSLILESASTNQTSMYLCASRGYQETQYFGPGTRLLVL.

This clone was recorded a few times. This same CDR3 is encoded by further DNA sequences in the sample. V and J are TRBV19 and TRBJ1-1; D is perhaps TRBD1 (5 bases). The CDR3 consists of 13 residues. The V and J ends lost 3 bases and 2 bases respectively, with 7 bases between them. Germline assignment: CDR1 LNHDA and CDR2 SQIVND (reference sequence). For the CDR3, the DNA is TGTGCCAGTAGTATCCAGGGCAACACTGAAGCTTTCTTT. Residues: CASSIQGNTEAFF. The complete variable domain, with remaining parts taken from reference TRBV19 and TRBJ1-1, reads DGGITQSPKYLFRKEGQNVTLSCEQNLNHDAMYWYRQDPGQGLRLIYYSQIVNDFQKGDIAEGYSVSREKKESFPLTVTSAQKNPTAFYLCASSIQGNTEAFFGQGTRLTVV.

The chain recombines TRBV3-1 (or the pseudogene TRBV3-2) with TRBJ1-2; 8 bases are shared with TRBD1. Germline loops: CDR1 LGHDT, CDR2 YNNKEL (reference sequence). Germline trimming cut 4 bases from V and 3 bases from J; bases unmatched to any gene: 7. This CDR3 is built from 15 residues. The DNA for the CDR3 is TGTGCCAGCAGCCTAGAGGGGACAGGATACTATGGCTACACCTTC. This translates into CASSLEGTGYYGYTF.

The chain carries TRBV2 and TRBJ2-7; 7 nucleotides agree with TRBD1. Germline loops: CDR1 SNHLY, CDR2 FYNNEI. This CDR3 has 15 residues. The junction had 9 bases not matched to a gene; V was cut back by 6 bases and J by 1 base. The CDR3 nucleotides read TGTGCCAGCAGGGGGACAGAAATAAATTCCTACGAGCAGTACTTC. Its protein is CASRGTEINSYEQYF.

The chain carries TRBV24-1 and TRBJ2-2; TRBD2 is a possible D gene (5 bases). CDR3 length: 14 residues. Germline assignment: CDR1 KGHDR and CDR2 SFDVKD. V was trimmed by 8 bases and J by 3 bases, leaving 12 bases between them. CDR3 region: CATMSGTDTGELFF. The DNA for the CDR3 is TGTGCCACCATGTCGGGAACGGACACCGGGGAGCTGTTTTTT.

The chain recombines TRBV27 with TRBJ1-2; no clear D gene. Trimming pared 5 bases from V and 0 bases from J, leaving 7 bases between. The CDR3 sequence is 13 residues long. Per germline, CDR1 MNHEY and CDR2 SMNVEV (reference sequence). CDR3 coding DNA: TGTGCCAGCAGTGCCCGGGCTAACTATGGCTACACCTTC. The encoded protein is CASSARANYGYTF.

This chain uses TRBV18 with TRBJ1-1, with D perhaps TRBD1 (6 bases). The V end lost 4 bases, the J end lost 1 base, and 10 bases lay between the germline ends. The V gene's germline CDR1 is KGHSH and CDR2 LQKENI. The CDR3 has 14 residues. The CDR3 DNA is TGTGCCAGCTCACAGGACAGTAAGAACACTGAAGCTTTCTTT. Amino acid sequence: CASSQDSKNTEAFF.

The chain carries TRBV6-5 and TRBJ2-2, with 7 bases fitting TRBD2. The CDR3 is 14 residues long. From germline, CDR1 is MNHEY and CDR2 SVGAGI. V shed 2 bases and J 3 bases; nucleotides not matched to a gene: 0. The CDR3: CASSYAGDTGELFF. The CDR3 DNA follows: TGTGCCAGCAGTTACGCGGGGGACACCGGGGAGCTGTTTTTT.

The chain has TRBV6-5 and TRBJ1-2; 8 bases are shared with TRBD1. In germline, CDR1 is MNHEY, CDR2 SVGAGI. The length of the CDR3 is 15 residues. Trimming cost V 6 bases and J 2 bases; bases outside gene matches: 8. DNA for the CDR3: TGTGCCAGCAGCGGACAGGGTAGAGCCAACTATGGCTACACCTTC. This encodes CASSGQGRANYGYTF.

This clone came up once. For the CDR3, the DNA is TGTGCCAGCAGCTTGAGGGGGCACGACTATGGCTACACCTTC. Translation: CASSLRGHDYGYTF. This chain uses TRBV5-6 with TRBJ1-2; 7 nucleotides line up with TRBD1. The CDR3 spans 14 residues. The germline gives CDR1 SGHDT, CDR2 YYEEEE. The V gene end was trimmed by 1 base and the J gene end by 3 bases; junction bases not matched to a gene: 3.

V and J are TRBV5-1 and TRBJ2-2; 7 bases map to TRBD2. The CDR3 is made up of 18 amino acids. With 2 bases clipped from V and 5 bases from J, the junction kept 15 bases outside the gene matches. Germline CDR1 reads SGHRS; CDR2 reads YFSETQ. CDR3: CASSLFSPFAGETGELFF. The CDR3 DNA follows: TGCGCCAGCAGCTTATTTTCCCCCTTTGCGGGAGAAACCGGGGAGCTGTTTTTT.

This sequence joins TRBV5-1 and TRBJ1-6; D perhaps matches TRBD1 (6 bases). Germline V lookup: CDR1 SGHRS, CDR2 YFSETQ. The V gene lost 4 bases and the J gene lost 4 bases, with 18 bases spanning the gap. CDR3 length: 17 residues. CDR3 loop: CASSPTPGTGYNSPLHF. Written as DNA, the CDR3 is TGCGCCAGCAGCCCGACACCGGGAACAGGGTATAATTCACCCCTCCACTTT.

V gene TRBV28 combines with J gene TRBJ2-3; maybe TRBD1 (6 bases). Germline loops: CDR1 MDHEN, CDR2 SYDVKM. The length of the CDR3 is 16 residues. The V end was cut by 3 bases, the J end by 0 bases, with 13 bases between. CDR3: CASSFYGQPSTDTQYF. As DNA, the CDR3 is TGTGCCAGCAGTTTCTACGGACAGCCAAGCACAGATACGCAGTATTTT.

The V call is TRBV27, the J call TRBJ1-2; 7 bases align to TRBD1. With 3 bases clipped from V and 4 bases from J, the junction kept 11 bases outside the gene matches. Germline CDR1 and CDR2: MNHEY and SMNVEV (reference sequence). This CDR3 has 16 residues. CDR3 sequence (DNA): TGTGCCAGCAGTTTCATTTCCGGGACAGCCTTCTATGGCTACACCTTC. Translated: CASSFISGTAFYGYTF.

The chain is built from TRBV7-8 and TRBJ2-7, with a possible D match to TRBD2 (6 bases). This CDR3 spans 15 amino acids. Germline lookup yields CDR1 SGHVS and CDR2 FQNEAQ. The V and J ends lost 3 bases and 7 bases respectively, with 19 bases between them. CDR3 nucleotides: TGTGCCAGCAGCTTTGGGACTCCCAGCCCTGGAGAGCAGTACTTC. It translates to CASSFGTPSPGEQYF.

This chain uses TRBV10-3 with TRBJ1-1, with D possibly matching TRBD1 (5 bases). The germline CDR1 and CDR2 sequences are ENHRY and SYGVKD. This CDR3 comprises 14 residues. V gave up 5 bases and J gave up 4 bases, with 14 bases separating them. CDR3 nucleotides: TGTGCCATCAGTCAGACGGGCGGGGGCACTGAAGCTTTCTTT. This translates into CAISQTGGGTEAFF.

The chain has TRBV10-3 and TRBJ1-4; D is ambiguous. The CDR3 is 15 amino acids. The germline V gene has CDR1 ENHRY and CDR2 SYGVKD. The ends were cut back, 0 bases at V and 4 bases at J, with 9 bases in the middle. The CDR3 nucleotides are TGTGCCATCAGTGAGTCTGGGCCCTTTAATGAAAAACTGTTTTTT. It specifies CAISESGPFNEKLFF.

The rearrangement uses TRBV11-2 and TRBJ1-1; weak D call: TRBD1 (6 bases). V was cut by 2 bases and J by 5 bases, with 12 bases left in between. The CDR3 has 14 amino acids. CDR1 SGHAT and CDR2 FQNNGV come from the germline V gene. In DNA, the CDR3 is TGTGCCAGCAGCTTAAGGCAGGGGCATACTGAAGCTTTCTTT. Protein product: CASSLRQGHTEAFF.